Presented here are 10 T cell receptor beta chains from one specimen sequenced in a study of T cell responses to AZD1222 COVID-19 vaccine. Measured with immunoSEQ multiplex PCR; TCRdb has only the in-frame clones, and not every one. The top ten hold roughly 3.5% of the sample, which has more than 100,000 clones, more than 75% seen once. Specimen: peripheral blood, collected on day 0 of AZD1222 vaccination. The source is an adult in good health.

This chain joins TRBV6-5 and TRBJ1-2, with 7 bases identical to TRBD1. Germline CDR1 MNHEY, CDR2 SVGAGI. V gave up 6 bases and J gave up 4 bases; unmatched junction bases: 8. This CDR3 region has 14 residues. The CDR3 here is CASSNSGQSYGYTF. For the CDR3, the DNA is TGTGCCAGCAGCAATTCGGGACAGAGCTATGGCTACACCTTC.

The chain couples TRBV6-5 to TRBJ2-1; 11 bases match TRBD2. The germline CDR1 and CDR2 sequences are MNHEY and SVGAGI. The V gene end was trimmed by 6 bases and the J gene end by 0 bases; junction bases not matched to a gene: 1. CDR3 length: 15 residues. The CDR3 sequence: CASSTSGGSYNEQFF. In DNA, the CDR3 is TGTGCCAGCAGCACTAGCGGGGGCTCCTACAATGAGCAGTTCTTC.

This chain links TRBV3-1 (or the pseudogene TRBV3-2) with TRBJ1-1; possible D gene TRBD1, 5 bases. The CDR3 runs to 15 residues. V lost 4 bases to trimming and J lost 4 bases, with 16 bases between them. In germline, CDR1 is LGHDT, CDR2 YNNKEL (reference sequence). CDR3: CASSRAGTQATEAFF. The CDR3 bases are TGTGCCAGCAGCCGGGCCGGGACCCAGGCCACTGAAGCTTTCTTT.

This rearrangement joins TRBV12-3 or TRBV12-4 to TRBJ2-2; D gene uncertain. V lost 11 bases and J 5 bases, leaving 9 bases between the germline ends. The CDR3 totals 11 residues. CDR3 amino acids: CAVRDTGELFF. Written as DNA, the CDR3 is TGTGCCGTAAGGGATACCGGGGAGCTGTTTTTT.

The CDR3 reads CATSQSLVDGGRTEAFF. CDR3 bases: TGTGCCACCAGCCAGTCATTGGTTGATGGGGGGCGAACTGAAGCTTTCTTT. The chain links TRBV15 to TRBJ1-1; weak D call: TRBD1 (6 bases). Trimming left V 5 bases short and J 5 bases short, with 24 bases between. The CDR3 covers 17 residues. Germline CDR1 reads LNHNV; CDR2 reads YYDKDF (reference sequence).

This sequence joins TRBV5-6 and TRBJ1-2; TRBD1 aligns across 7 bases. The germline gives CDR1 SGHDT, CDR2 YYEEEE. CDR3 length: 13 residues. The trim removed 4 bases at V and 3 bases at J, leaving 3 bases unmatched. This chain's CDR3 is CASSRTGDYGYTF. The CDR3 DNA reads TGTGCCAGCAGCCGGACAGGTGACTATGGCTACACCTTC.

This chain links TRBV27 with TRBJ1-4; 9 bases match TRBD1. Trimming at V came to 5 bases and at J to 7 bases, leaving 8 bases not matched to a gene. The CDR3 extends over 15 amino acids. Germline V gene data show CDR1 as MNHEY and CDR2 as SMNVEV (reference sequence). CDR3 bases: TGTGCCAGCAGTGTAACAGGGGGCGGTGGTGAAAAACTGTTTTTT. Translated, it gives CASSVTGGGGEKLFF.

This chain links TRBV10-2 with TRBJ2-2, with TRBD1 matching 8 bases. Germline assignment: CDR1 WSHSY and CDR2 SAAADI. With V trimmed by 5 bases and J by 2 bases, 7 bases remained unmatched. CDR3 length: 16 residues. The CDR3 sequence: CASSIATGVNTGELFF. CDR3 DNA: TGCGCCAGCAGTATCGCGACAGGGGTTAACACCGGGGAGCTGTTTTTT.

The chain employs TRBV27 and TRBJ2-3; possible D gene TRBD2, 6 bases. Trimming shortened V by 5 bases and J by 4 bases, and 13 bases separated the two germline ends. Germline lookup yields CDR1 MNHEY and CDR2 SMNVEV (reference sequence). The CDR3 is 14 amino acids. As DNA, the CDR3 is TGTGCCAGCAGTATACTAGCCGGTCCAGATACGCAGTATTTT. Translating it yields CASSILAGPDTQYF.

J is TRBJ2-7 and V is TRBV7-2, with a possible D match to TRBD2 (7 bases). The CDR3 covers 16 residues. Per the germline V gene, CDR1 is SGHTA and CDR2 is FQGNSA. Trimming pared 1 base from V and 0 bases from J, leaving 13 bases between. This CDR3 is CASSLVGGVSSYEQYF. CDR3 bases: TGTGCCAGCAGCTTAGTAGGGGGGGTGAGCTCCTACGAGCAGTACTTC. The full variable domain, with the rest looked up from reference TRBV7-2 and TRBJ2-7, is GAGVSQSPSNKVTEKGKDVELRCDPISGHTALYWYRQSLGQGLEFLIYFQGNSAPDKSGLPSDRFSAERTGGSVSTLTIQRTQQEDSAVYLCASSLVGGVSSYEQYFGPGTRLTVT.